This passage covers 13 T cell receptor beta chains from one sample sequenced in a study of T cells in Graves' hyperthyroidism and ophthalmopathy. Amplified TCR beta CDR3 regions came from RNA transcripts. Carried out on the TCR CDR3, a first-round RT-PCR used the HTBI primer set. TCRdb recomputed calls from the multiplex PCR reads with MiXCR, one row per CDR3 protein. This sample has around 420,000 distinct CDR3 sequences, with less than 20% found just once. The sequencing sample was made of blood. These TCRs come from a woman aged 18-29 years with Graves' hyperthyroidism.

This clonotype was picked up many times. V usage is TRBV19 and J usage is TRBJ2-3; 10 bases are a match to TRBD2. The length of the CDR3 is 17 residues. The ends lost 4 bases at V and 3 bases at J; junction bases unmatched: 10. CDR1 is LNHDA, CDR2 SQIVND, per germline (reference sequence). The CDR3 loop reads CASSKRSSGSVTDTQYF. The CDR3 DNA follows: TGTGCCAGTAGTAAGAGGTCTAGCGGGAGTGTGACAGATACGCAGTATTTT.

The V and J genes are TRBV19 and TRBJ1-1; possibly TRBD1 for D (6 bases). The CDR3 sequence is 13 residues long. Trimming shortened V by 7 bases and J by 4 bases, and 13 bases separated the two germline ends. Germline V gene lookup returns CDR1 LNHDA and CDR2 SQIVND (reference sequence). For the CDR3, the DNA is TGTGCCAGTACCCCCGGGGGCGCCACTGAAGCTTTCTTT. This gives the protein CASTPGGATEAFF. Drawing the rest from reference TRBV19 and TRBJ1-1, the complete variable domain is DGGITQSPKYLFRKEGQNVTLSCEQNLNHDAMYWYRQDPGQGLRLIYYSQIVNDFQKGDIAEGYSVSREKKESFPLTVTSAQKNPTAFYLCASTPGGATEAFFGQGTRLTVV.

The chain recombines TRBV12-3 or TRBV12-4 with TRBJ2-1; 11 bases are shared with TRBD2. This CDR3 contains 13 residues. The junction had 6 bases not matched to a gene; V was cut back by 7 bases and J by 10 bases. The CDR3 is CASILAGGREQFF. The CDR3 nucleotides read TGTGCCAGCATCTTAGCGGGGGGGCGAGAGCAGTTCTTC.

The chain links TRBV4-1 to TRBJ2-7, with TRBD2 matching 8 bases. The ends lost 0 bases at V and 3 bases at J; junction bases unmatched: 7. CDR1 is MGHRA, CDR2 YSYEKL, per germline. CDR3 length: 16 amino acids. The CDR3, as DNA: TGCGCCAGCAGCCAAGAGCCTAGCGGGCCTCTCTACGAGCAGTACTTC. This gives the protein CASSQEPSGPLYEQYF.

At least ten counts were recorded for this clonotype. The J gene is TRBJ1-2, the V gene TRBV30; TRBD1 aligns across 10 bases. Germline V gives CDR1 GTSNPN, CDR2 SVGIG (reference sequence). The CDR3 covers 17 residues. Trimming at V came to 1 base and at J to 3 bases, leaving 11 bases not matched to a gene. The CDR3 is CAWSAPKTGGSHYGYTF. CDR3 bases: TGTGCCTGGAGTGCACCAAAGACAGGGGGCTCTCACTATGGCTACACCTTC. Filled out from reference TRBV30 and TRBJ1-2, the complete variable domain reads SQTIHQWPATLVQPVGSPLSLECTVEGTSNPNLYWYRQAAGRGLQLLFYSVGIGQISSEVPQNLSASRPQDRQFILSSKKLLLSDSGFYLCAWSAPKTGGSHYGYTFGSGTRLTVV.

The rearrangement uses TRBV19 and TRBJ1-3, with TRBD1 as a possible D gene (6 bases). V was trimmed by 4 bases and J by 3 bases, leaving 13 bases between them. Germline values: CDR1 LNHDA, CDR2 SQIVND (reference sequence). The CDR3 consists of 15 residues. The CDR3 loop is CASSTTGYFGNTIYF. The CDR3 bases are TGTGCCAGTAGTACCACAGGGTATTTTGGAAACACCATATATTTT.

This clonotype was counted ten times or more. The chain recombines TRBV20-1 with TRBJ1-5, with unresolved D. Looked up from germline, CDR1 is DFQATT and CDR2 is SNEGSKA (reference sequence). The V end lost 1 base, the J end lost 2 bases, and 6 bases lay between the germline ends. The CDR3 sequence is 13 residues long. The CDR3 here is CSARVEGNQPQHF. In DNA form, the CDR3 reads TGCAGTGCTAGAGTGGAGGGCAATCAGCCCCAGCATTTT.

Many counts were recorded for this clonotype. V is TRBV11-3 and J is TRBJ2-7; no reliable D call. Trimming stripped 4 bases from V and 1 base from J, with 11 bases between. The V gene's germline CDR1 is SGHNT and CDR2 YENEEA. This CDR3 has 14 amino acids. CDR3 amino acids: CASSSLPPSYEQYF. In DNA form, the CDR3 reads TGTGCCAGCAGCTCCTTACCTCCATCCTACGAGCAGTACTTC. Drawing the rest from reference TRBV11-3 and TRBJ2-7, the complete variable domain is EAGVVQSPRYKIIEKKQPVAFWCNPISGHNTLYWYLQNLGQGPELLIRYENEEAVDDSQLPKDRFSAERLKGVDSTLKIQPAELGDSAVYLCASSSLPPSYEQYFGPGTRLTVT.

This clonotype has a count of ten or more. The rearrangement uses TRBV11-2 and TRBJ1-4, with D hard to call. V lost 6 bases, J lost 7 bases, and 24 bases lay in between. This CDR3 region has 17 residues. The germline gives CDR1 SGHAT, CDR2 FQNNGV. The CDR3 loop is CASRISGMRIPGEKLFF. The CDR3 region has the DNA TGTGCCAGCAGGATCTCGGGTATGAGGATCCCTGGTGAAAAACTGTTTTTT. Supplemented by reference TRBV11-2 and TRBJ1-4, the full variable domain reads EAGVAQSPRYKIIEKRQSVAFWCNPISGHATLYWYQQILGQGPKLLIQFQNNGVVDDSQLPKDRFSAERLKGVDSTLKIQPAKLEDSAVYLCASRISGMRIPGEKLFFGSGTQLSVL.

This chain connects TRBV2 to TRBJ1-1, with a weak D call TRBD1 (6 bases). Germline V gene data show CDR1 as SNHLY and CDR2 as FYNNEI. This CDR3 contains 14 residues. V dropped 4 bases and J dropped 1 base, with 10 bases sitting between them. DNA for the CDR3: TGTGCCAGCAGTGTTGGGGGCTGGAACACTGAAGCTTTCTTT. It yields the protein CASSVGGWNTEAFF.

The V gene is TRBV9, the J gene TRBJ1-1, with 7 bases aligning to TRBD1. The CDR3 totals 15 residues. Germline V gene sequence: CDR1 SGDLS, CDR2 YYNGEE. Trimming at V came to 4 bases and at J to 5 bases, leaving 11 bases not matched to a gene. CDR3 nucleotides: TGTGCCAGCAGCCCACGACAGGGTACCCCTACTGAAGCTTTCTTT. Its translation is CASSPRQGTPTEAFF.

This clonotype occurred many times. The gene calls are TRBV9 and TRBJ2-5, with D tentatively TRBD1 (5 bases). The CDR3 has 14 residues. Trimming removed 2 bases from V and 5 bases from J, with 13 bases in between. Germline CDR1 SGDLS, CDR2 YYNGEE. The CDR3 sequence is CASSVDNRMETQYF. CDR3 in DNA: TGTGCCAGCAGCGTGGACAATCGGATGGAGACCCAGTACTTC.

This clonotype was detected ten times or more. The chain links TRBV9 to TRBJ2-5; D is uncertain. V lost 0 bases and J lost 5, with 17 bases in between. CDR3 length: 16 amino acids. The germline gives CDR1 SGDLS, CDR2 YYNGEE. This CDR3 reads CASSVGQGLIWETQYF. CDR3 DNA sequence: TGTGCCAGCAGCGTAGGTCAAGGGCTGATTTGGGAGACCCAGTACTTC.